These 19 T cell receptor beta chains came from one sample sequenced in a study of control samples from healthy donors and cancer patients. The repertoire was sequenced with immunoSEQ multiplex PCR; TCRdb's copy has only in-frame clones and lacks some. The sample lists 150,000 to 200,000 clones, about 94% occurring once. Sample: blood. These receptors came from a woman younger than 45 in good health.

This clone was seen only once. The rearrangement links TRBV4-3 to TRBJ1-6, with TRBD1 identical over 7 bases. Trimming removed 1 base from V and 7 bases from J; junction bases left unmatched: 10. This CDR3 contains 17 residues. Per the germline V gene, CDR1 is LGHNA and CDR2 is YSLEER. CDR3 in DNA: TGCGCCAGCAGCCAAGGGACAGGTTCCACTGGCAATTCACCCCTCCACTTT. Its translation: CASSQGTGSTGNSPLHF.

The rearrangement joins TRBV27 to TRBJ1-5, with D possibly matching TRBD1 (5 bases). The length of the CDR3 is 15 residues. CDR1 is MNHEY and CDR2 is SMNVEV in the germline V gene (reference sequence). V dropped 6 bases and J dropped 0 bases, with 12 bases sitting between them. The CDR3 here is CASSDRAYSNQPQHF. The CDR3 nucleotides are TGTGCCAGCAGCGACAGAGCTTATAGCAATCAGCCCCAGCATTTT.

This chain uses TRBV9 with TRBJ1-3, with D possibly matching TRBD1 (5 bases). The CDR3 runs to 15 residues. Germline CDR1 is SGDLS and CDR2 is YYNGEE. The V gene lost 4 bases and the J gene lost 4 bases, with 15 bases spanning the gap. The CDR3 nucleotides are TGTGCCAGCAGCCCTCAGGGTCCGGACGGAAACACCATATATTTT. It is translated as CASSPQGPDGNTIYF. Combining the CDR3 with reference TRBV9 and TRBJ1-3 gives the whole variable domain DSGVTQTPKHLITATGQRVTLRCSPRSGDLSVYWYQQSLDQGLQFLIQYYNGEERAKGNILERFSAQQFPDLHSELNLSSLELGDSALYFCASSPQGPDGNTIYFGEGSWLTVV.

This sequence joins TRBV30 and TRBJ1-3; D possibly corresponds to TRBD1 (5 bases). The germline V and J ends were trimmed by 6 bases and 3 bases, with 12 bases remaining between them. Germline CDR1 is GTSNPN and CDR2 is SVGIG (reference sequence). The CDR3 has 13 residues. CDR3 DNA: TGTGCCTGCCACCGGGACTTTGGAAACACCATATATTTT. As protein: CACHRDFGNTIYF.

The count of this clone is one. CDR3 sequence (DNA): TGTGCCAGCAGCTTAGTGGGACAGGCCCCCGAGCAGTACTTC. Amino acid sequence: CASSLVGQAPEQYF. The chain has TRBV7-2 and TRBJ2-7, with 8 positions matching TRBD1. The CDR3 spans 14 residues. CDR1 is SGHTA, CDR2 FQGNSA, per germline. V dropped 1 base and J dropped 6; count of bases not matched to a gene: 5. Full variable domain (rest looked up from reference TRBV7-2 and TRBJ2-7): GAGVSQSPSNKVTEKGKDVELRCDPISGHTALYWYRQSLGQGLEFLIYFQGNSAPDKSGLPSDRFSAERTGGSVSTLTIQRTQQEDSAVYLCASSLVGQAPEQYFGPGTRLTVT.

The CDR3 is CASSDGGGWLAAYEQYF. The DNA of the CDR3 is TGTGCCAGCAGTGACGGGGGAGGTTGGCTGGCGGCCTACGAGCAGTACTTC. The genes are TRBV6-1 and TRBJ2-7; D possibly corresponds to TRBD2 (6 bases). The V end lost 3 bases, the J end lost 2 bases, and 20 bases lay between the germline ends. Germline CDR1 reads MNHNS; CDR2 reads SASEGT. The CDR3 covers 17 residues.

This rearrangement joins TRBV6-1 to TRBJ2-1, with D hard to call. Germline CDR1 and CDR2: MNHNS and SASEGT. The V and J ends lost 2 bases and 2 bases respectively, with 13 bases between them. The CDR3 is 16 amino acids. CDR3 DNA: TGTGCCAGCAGTGAAAGCCAGTTTGACCCCTACAATGAGCAGTTCTTC. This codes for CASSESQFDPYNEQFF.

CDR3 residues: CASRTGGQPQHF. Here the CDR3 DNA reads TGTGCCAGCAGGACAGGGGGACAGCCCCAGCATTTT. The chain recombines TRBV27 with TRBJ1-5; 9 nucleotides line up with TRBD1. Per germline, CDR1 MNHEY and CDR2 SMNVEV (reference sequence). The CDR3 contains 12 residues. The trim removed 6 bases at V and 7 bases at J, leaving 1 base unmatched.

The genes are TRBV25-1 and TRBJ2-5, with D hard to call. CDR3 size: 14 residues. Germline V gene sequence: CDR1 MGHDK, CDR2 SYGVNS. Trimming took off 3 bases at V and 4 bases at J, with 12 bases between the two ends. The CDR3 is CASSDMESRETQYF. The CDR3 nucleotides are TGTGCCAGCAGTGATATGGAGTCGAGAGAGACCCAGTACTTC.

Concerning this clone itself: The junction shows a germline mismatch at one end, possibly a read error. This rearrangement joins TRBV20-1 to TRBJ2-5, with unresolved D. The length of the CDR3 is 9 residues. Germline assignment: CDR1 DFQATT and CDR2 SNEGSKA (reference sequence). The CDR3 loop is CSARVLADF. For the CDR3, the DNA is TGCAGTGCTAGAGTCTTGGCCGACTTC.

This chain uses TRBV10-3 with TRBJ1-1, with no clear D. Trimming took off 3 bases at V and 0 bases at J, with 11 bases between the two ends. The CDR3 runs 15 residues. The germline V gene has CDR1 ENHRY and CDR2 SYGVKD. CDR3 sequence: CAISDRRPMNTEAFF. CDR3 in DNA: TGTGCCATCAGTGACAGGCGCCCAATGAACACTGAAGCTTTCTTT.

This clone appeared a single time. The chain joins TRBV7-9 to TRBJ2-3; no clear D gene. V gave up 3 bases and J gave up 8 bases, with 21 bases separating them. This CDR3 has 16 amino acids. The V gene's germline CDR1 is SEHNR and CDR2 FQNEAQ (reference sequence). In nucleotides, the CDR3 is TGTGCCAGCAGCTTTTTAGGGCAGGACCTAAGTGGTACGCAGTATTTT. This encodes CASSFLGQDLSGTQYF.

The CDR3 coding sequence is TGTGCCAGCAGCCAAGGAGGACTAGCGGGAGCCGGAGATACGCAGTATTTT. This encodes CASSQGGLAGAGDTQYF. V is TRBV3-1 (or the pseudogene TRBV3-2) and J is TRBJ2-3; 13 nucleotides match TRBD2. This CDR3 is built from 17 residues. The germline V gene encodes CDR1 LGHDT and CDR2 YNNKEL (reference sequence). With V trimmed by 1 base and J by 5 bases, 6 bases remained unmatched.

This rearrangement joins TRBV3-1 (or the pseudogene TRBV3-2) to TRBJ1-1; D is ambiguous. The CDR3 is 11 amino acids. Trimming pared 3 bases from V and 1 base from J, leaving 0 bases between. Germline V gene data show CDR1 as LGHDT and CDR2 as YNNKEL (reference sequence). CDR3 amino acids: CASSQNTEAFF. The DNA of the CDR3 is TGTGCCAGCAGCCAGAACACTGAAGCTTTCTTT.

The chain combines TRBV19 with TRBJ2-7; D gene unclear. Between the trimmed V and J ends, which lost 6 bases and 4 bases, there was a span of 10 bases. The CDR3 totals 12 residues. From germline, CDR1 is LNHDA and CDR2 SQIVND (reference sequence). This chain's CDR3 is CASSPTGYEQYF. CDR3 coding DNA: TGTGCCAGTAGCCCGACGGGTTACGAGCAGTACTTC.

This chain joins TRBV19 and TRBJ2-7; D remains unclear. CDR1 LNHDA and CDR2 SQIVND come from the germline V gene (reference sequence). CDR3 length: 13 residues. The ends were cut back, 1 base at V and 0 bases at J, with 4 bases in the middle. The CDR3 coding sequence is TGTGCCAGTAGTATAGTGAACTCCTACGAGCAGTACTTC. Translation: CASSIVNSYEQYF.

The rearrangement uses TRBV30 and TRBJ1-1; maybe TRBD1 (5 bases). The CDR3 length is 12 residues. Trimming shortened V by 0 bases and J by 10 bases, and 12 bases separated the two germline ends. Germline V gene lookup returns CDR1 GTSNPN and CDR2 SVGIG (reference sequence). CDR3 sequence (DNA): TGTGCCTGGAGTGTGGCAGGGAGAGGAGCTTTCTTT. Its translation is CAWSVAGRGAFF.

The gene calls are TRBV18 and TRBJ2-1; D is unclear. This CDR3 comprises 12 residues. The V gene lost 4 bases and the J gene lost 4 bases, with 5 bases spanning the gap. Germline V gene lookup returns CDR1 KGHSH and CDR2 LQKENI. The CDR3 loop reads CASSRTYNEQFF. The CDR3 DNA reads TGTGCCAGCTCACGGACGTACAATGAGCAGTTCTTC.

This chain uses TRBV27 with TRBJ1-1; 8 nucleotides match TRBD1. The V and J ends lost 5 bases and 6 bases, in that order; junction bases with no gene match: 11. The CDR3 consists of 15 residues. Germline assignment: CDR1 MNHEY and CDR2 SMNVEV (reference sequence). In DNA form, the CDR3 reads TGTGCCAGCAGTGGACAGGGAAGGGGGTACGCTGAAGCTTTCTTT. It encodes CASSGQGRGYAEAFF.